This TCR beta chain was recovered during a study of T-cell memory formation after mild COVID-19 (dated by TCRdb to about 2021). For context, the study as a whole: TCR sequence clusters from the two donors were largely donor specific. The cohort comprised two young, previously healthy adult volunteers, one female and one male. T-cell clones expanding and contracting after mild COVID-19 in two donors were tracked by longitudinal TCRalpha and TCRbeta repertoire sequencing. Overall study results and their limits: Contracting CD4+ clones were found mainly in CM and EM memory subsets, while CD8+ clones were enriched in EMRA. From day 15 to 85, contracting clones showed balanced CD4/CD8 phenotypes, whereas a second wave of clones that expanded from day 15 to 37 leaned towards CD4+. Only a couple of mild cases were covered by the study, and larger cohorts that include severe cases with pre-infection samples were considered necessary. Some responding clones were detected in pre-infection memory, which suggested that pre-existing cross-reactive memory T cells had joined the SARS-CoV-2 response. The second-wave clones that peaked on day 37 were not confirmed to be SARS-CoV-2 specific.

This clonotype has only a few counts. Its antigen remains undetermined. There are no base qualities to consult, and no much larger clone falls within one base. This sample was sequenced with an Illumina NovaSeq 6000. cDNA libraries for TCRalpha and TCRbeta were prepared by 5'RACE using constant-segment primers, with sample barcodes and unique molecular identifiers added. Trizol reagent was used to extract RNA from every sample. The libraries were amplified in two PCR steps, and the second step added a second sample barcode and Illumina TruSeq adapters. Sequencing of the libraries was done on an Illumina NovaSeq, producing 2 x 150 bp paired-end reads. The paper's processing steps were these. With migec v1.2.7, reads were demultiplexed and then collapsed into UMI-guided consensus sequences. Using mixcr v2.1.11, the UMI consensuses were aligned to TRA and TRB V and J templates and assembled into clonotypes. A clonotype was counted as expanded or contracted only when both edgeR and NoisET called the clonotype significant, with the noise models trained on biological replicates. For edgeR calls, the cutoffs were a false discovery rate-adjusted p below 0.01 and a log2 fold-change threshold of 1. As an exploratory analysis of dynamics, max-normalized trajectories of the 1000 most abundant clonotypes were examined with PCA combined with hierarchical clustering. Separately sequenced CD4+ and CD8+ repertoires were used to assign the CD4 or CD8 phenotype of responding clones. TCRdb redid the processing of the public reads, applying fastp at Q25 and MiXCR, and retained in-frame beta chains. Merged by CDR3 protein, the rows form single entries marked with the most common genes and DNA. TCRdb, not the authors, supplied the V and J calls. The sample yields 450,000 to 650,000 distinct CDR3 sequences; 20% to 25% were counted once. The ten largest clones add up to 7.5% to 9.5% of the sample.

Taken from cysteine to phenylalanine, the CDR3 has 16 residues. Of all the DNA, just the CDR3 is kept, 48 bases in frame from base 1. The V end loses 1 base and the J end loses 7 bases, and a stretch of 17 bases separates them. Based on the germline V gene, the CDR1 and CDR2 sequences are SGHDN and FVKESK. Ficoll-Paque density gradient centrifugation was the method used to isolate PBMCs. What was sequenced was PBMCs or a T cell subset sorted from them (not recorded which). The TCR was taken from an adult woman who had mild COVID-19 (a few samples of this study predate the infection). The sample titles of this study are shuffled in the database, so cell type and time point are left out; the donor was told from shared clones. The receptor chain draws on TRBV14 and TRBJ2-1, and possibly TRBD2, on 7 matching bases. The nucleotide sequence is TGTGCCAGCAGCCAAGTTGCGGGGGCCACCTTTAATGAGCAGTTCTTC. Its translation is CASSQVAGATFNEQFF. The full variable domain, with segments outside the CDR3 supplied by the reference TRBV14 and TRBJ2-1 proteins, appears as EAGVTQFPSHSVIEKGQTVTLRCDPISGHDNLYWYRRVMGKEIKFLLHFVKESKQDESGMPNNRFLAERTGGTYSTLKVQPAELEDSGVYFCASSQVAGATFNEQFFGPGTRLTVL.